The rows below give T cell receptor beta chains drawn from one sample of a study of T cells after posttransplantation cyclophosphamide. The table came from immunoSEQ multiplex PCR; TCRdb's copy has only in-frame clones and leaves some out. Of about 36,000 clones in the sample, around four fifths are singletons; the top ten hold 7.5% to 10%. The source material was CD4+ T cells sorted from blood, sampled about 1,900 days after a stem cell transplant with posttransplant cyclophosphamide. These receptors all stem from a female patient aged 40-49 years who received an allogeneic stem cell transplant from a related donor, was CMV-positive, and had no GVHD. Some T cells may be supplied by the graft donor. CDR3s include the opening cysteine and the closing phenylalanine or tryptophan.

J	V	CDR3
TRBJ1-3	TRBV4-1	CASSQVVVGTGVNTIYF
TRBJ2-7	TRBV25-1	CASSAYGEQYF
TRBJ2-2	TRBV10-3	CAISESVAGTGELFF
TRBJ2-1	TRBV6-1	CASWRATNEQFF
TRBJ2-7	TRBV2	CASSAAEQYF
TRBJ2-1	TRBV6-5	CASSYWQTYNEQFF
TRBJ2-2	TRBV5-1	CASSSPTFGTGELFF
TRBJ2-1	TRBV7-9	CASSNSGAYNEQFF
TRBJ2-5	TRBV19	CASSMGRETQYF
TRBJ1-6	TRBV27	CASSRELSSYNSPLHF
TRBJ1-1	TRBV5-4	CASSGTGGLNTEAFF
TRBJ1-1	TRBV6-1	CASSDRAGLGTEAFF
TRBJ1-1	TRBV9	CASSAPGKSEAFF
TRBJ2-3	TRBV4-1	CASSQQGLPFPDTQYF
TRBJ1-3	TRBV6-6	CASSYGSGTGNTIYF
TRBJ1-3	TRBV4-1	CASSPRSSGAGNTIYF
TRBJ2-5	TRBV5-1	CASSPGDRVLGETQYF
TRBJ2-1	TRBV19	CASRDRRDISYNEQFF
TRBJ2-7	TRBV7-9	CASSTYGQGHRGEQYF
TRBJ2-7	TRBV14	CASSSTLGHYYEQYF
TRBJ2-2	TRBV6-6	CASKRGGHTGELFF
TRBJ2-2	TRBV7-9	CASSTVGLAGGSNTGELFF
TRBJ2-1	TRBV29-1	CSVDLVSEQFF
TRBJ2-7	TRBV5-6	CASSPVPGISYEQYF
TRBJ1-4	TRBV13	CASSQVVAGEKLFF
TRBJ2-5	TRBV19	CASSFSGGYQETQYF
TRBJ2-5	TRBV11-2	CASSASGRETQYF
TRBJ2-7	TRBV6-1	CASSSQGYEQYF
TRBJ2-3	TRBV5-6	CASSPPPGQAMDTQYF
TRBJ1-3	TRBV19	CASKELSSGNTIYF
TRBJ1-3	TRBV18	CASSPSASSGNTIYF